Listed below are T cell receptor beta chains from one sample, sequenced in a study of Tregs in tolerant kidney transplant recipients. Some clones are missing from TCRdb's copy, which holds only in-frame ones; the method was immunoSEQ multiplex PCR. The sample consists of about 81,000 clones, about 91% of them appearing once. The sample in question was CD4+ T cells from blood (PBMCs), obtained 24 months after the transplant. The receptors here all came from a human patient who received a combined kidney and bone marrow transplant. A subset of T cells may come from the graft donor. Each CDR3 is given with its conserved first and last residue. The D gene is left open where the match is weak. Clone size is given for some rows only: seen once, a few or many times, or a class if the clone is expanded.

clone_size: -; d_call: TRBD1; j_call: TRBJ1-2; cdr3_length: 14; v_call: TRBV5-6; cdr3_aa: CASASGDRGYGYTF; cdr3_nt: TGTGCCAGCGCAAGTGGGGACAGGGGATATGGCTACACCTTC
clone_size: once; d_call: TRBD1; j_call: TRBJ2-7; cdr3_length: 15; v_call: TRBV6-5; cdr3_aa: CASSYSRDSSSEQYF; cdr3_nt: TGTGCCAGCAGTTACTCCCGGGACAGCTCTTCCGAGCAGTACTTC
clone_size: -; d_call: TRBD1; j_call: TRBJ2-4; cdr3_length: 13; v_call: TRBV2; cdr3_aa: CASGTGRLNIQYF; cdr3_nt: TGTGCCAGTGGGACAGGGCGGCTAAACATTCAGTACTTC
clone_size: -; d_call: -; j_call: TRBJ2-2; cdr3_length: 16; v_call: TRBV5-1; cdr3_aa: CASSYRTTSNTGELFF; cdr3_nt: TGCGCCAGCAGCTACCGGACAACATCGAACACCGGGGAGCTGTTTTTT
clone_size: -; d_call: -; j_call: TRBJ1-5; cdr3_length: 15; v_call: TRBV19; cdr3_aa: CASSIGQGTHQPQHF; cdr3_nt: TGTGCCAGTAGTATAGGTCAGGGGACCCATCAGCCCCAGCATTTT
clone_size: -; d_call: -; j_call: TRBJ2-5; cdr3_length: 16; v_call: TRBV7-7; cdr3_aa: CASSLATAGAGETQYF; cdr3_nt: TGTGCCAGCAGCTTAGCGACGGCCGGGGCGGGGGAGACCCAGTACTTC
clone_size: -; d_call: -; j_call: TRBJ2-1; cdr3_length: 13; v_call: TRBV11-3; cdr3_aa: CASSLVSGNKQFF; cdr3_nt: TGTGCCAGCAGCTTAGTATCCGGGAATAAGCAGTTCTTC
clone_size: -; d_call: -; j_call: TRBJ2-2; cdr3_length: 15; v_call: TRBV9; cdr3_aa: CASSVVGAITGELFF; cdr3_nt: TGTGCCAGCAGCGTAGTGGGGGCTATCACCGGGGAGCTGTTTTTT
clone_size: -; d_call: -; j_call: TRBJ2-6; cdr3_length: 17; v_call: TRBV15; cdr3_aa: CATSRPLRGDGANVLTF; cdr3_nt: TGTGCCACCAGCAGGCCCCTCAGGGGGGACGGGGCCAACGTCCTGACTTTC
clone_size: -; d_call: TRBD2; j_call: TRBJ2-3; cdr3_length: 12; v_call: TRBV28; cdr3_aa: CASRLASDTQYF; cdr3_nt: TGTGCCAGCAGACTAGCGTCGGATACGCAGTATTTT
clone_size: -; d_call: -; j_call: TRBJ2-7; cdr3_length: 13; v_call: TRBV6-5; cdr3_aa: CASSDQGSYEQYF; cdr3_nt: TGTGCCAGCAGTGACCAGGGATCCTACGAGCAGTACTTC
clone_size: -; d_call: -; j_call: TRBJ2-5; cdr3_length: 13; v_call: TRBV19; cdr3_aa: CASSTGTRETQYF; cdr3_nt: TGTGCCAGTAGTACCGGGACAAGGGAGACCCAGTACTTC
clone_size: -; d_call: TRBD2; j_call: TRBJ2-3; cdr3_length: 18; v_call: TRBV11-3; cdr3_aa: CASSLSLWRGTSTDTQYF; cdr3_nt: TGTGCCAGCAGCTTATCACTGTGGCGGGGGACTAGCACAGATACGCAGTATTTT
clone_size: -; d_call: TRBD1; j_call: TRBJ1-6; cdr3_length: 14; v_call: TRBV9; cdr3_aa: CASSYGQDNSPLHF; cdr3_nt: TGTGCCAGCAGCTACGGACAGGATAATTCACCCCTCCACTTT
clone_size: -; d_call: -; j_call: TRBJ1-1; cdr3_length: 14; v_call: TRBV5-1; cdr3_aa: CASSGGGGITEAFF; cdr3_nt: TGCGCCAGCAGCGGGGGCGGGGGAATTACTGAAGCTTTCTTT